Given below is one T cell receptor (beta chain) in context. As yet, its antigen is unknown. The protocol was immunoSEQ multiplex PCR, while the TCRdb copy is restricted to in-frame clones and leaves out a portion. The sample lists 130,000 to 150,000 clones, just over 85% seen once, with 7.5% to 10% in the top ten. The sample originates from a study of cytomegalovirus exposure and HLA in healthy donors. Overall study findings and caveats: Three chains linked to CMV were shown in vitro to be specific for CMV antigens. Rare TCR sequences predominated, though certain public TCRs were found in many donors. According to the study, 160 or so TCR beta chains were cytomegalovirus-associated.

The donors were part of the roughly 130-subject validation cohort, which stood apart from the roughly 670-subject first cohort. This CDR3 contains 13 residues. Per germline, CDR1 MNHNS and CDR2 SASEGT. After removal of 8 bases from V and 7 bases from J, the junction contained 6 bases not matched to a gene. V is TRBV6-1 and J is TRBJ2-2, with 8 positions matching TRBD1. This TCR was recovered from a woman aged 18-30 years in good health and CMV-seropositive. The specimen was PBMCs. CDR3 protein: CASRTGMFGELFF. The CDR3 nucleotides are TGTGCCAGCCGGACAGGGATGTTCGGGGAGCTGTTTTTT.